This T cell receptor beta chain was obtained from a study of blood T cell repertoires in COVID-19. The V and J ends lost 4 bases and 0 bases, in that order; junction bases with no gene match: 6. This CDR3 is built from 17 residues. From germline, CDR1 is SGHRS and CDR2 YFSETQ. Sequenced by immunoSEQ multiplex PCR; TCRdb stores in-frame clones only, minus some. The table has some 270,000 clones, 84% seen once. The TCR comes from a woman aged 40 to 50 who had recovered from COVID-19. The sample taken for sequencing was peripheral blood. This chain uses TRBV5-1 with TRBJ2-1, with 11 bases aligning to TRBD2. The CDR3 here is CASSLGLADLSYNEQFF. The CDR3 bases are TGCGCCAGCAGCCTGGGACTAGCGGACCTCTCCTACAATGAGCAGTTCTTC.